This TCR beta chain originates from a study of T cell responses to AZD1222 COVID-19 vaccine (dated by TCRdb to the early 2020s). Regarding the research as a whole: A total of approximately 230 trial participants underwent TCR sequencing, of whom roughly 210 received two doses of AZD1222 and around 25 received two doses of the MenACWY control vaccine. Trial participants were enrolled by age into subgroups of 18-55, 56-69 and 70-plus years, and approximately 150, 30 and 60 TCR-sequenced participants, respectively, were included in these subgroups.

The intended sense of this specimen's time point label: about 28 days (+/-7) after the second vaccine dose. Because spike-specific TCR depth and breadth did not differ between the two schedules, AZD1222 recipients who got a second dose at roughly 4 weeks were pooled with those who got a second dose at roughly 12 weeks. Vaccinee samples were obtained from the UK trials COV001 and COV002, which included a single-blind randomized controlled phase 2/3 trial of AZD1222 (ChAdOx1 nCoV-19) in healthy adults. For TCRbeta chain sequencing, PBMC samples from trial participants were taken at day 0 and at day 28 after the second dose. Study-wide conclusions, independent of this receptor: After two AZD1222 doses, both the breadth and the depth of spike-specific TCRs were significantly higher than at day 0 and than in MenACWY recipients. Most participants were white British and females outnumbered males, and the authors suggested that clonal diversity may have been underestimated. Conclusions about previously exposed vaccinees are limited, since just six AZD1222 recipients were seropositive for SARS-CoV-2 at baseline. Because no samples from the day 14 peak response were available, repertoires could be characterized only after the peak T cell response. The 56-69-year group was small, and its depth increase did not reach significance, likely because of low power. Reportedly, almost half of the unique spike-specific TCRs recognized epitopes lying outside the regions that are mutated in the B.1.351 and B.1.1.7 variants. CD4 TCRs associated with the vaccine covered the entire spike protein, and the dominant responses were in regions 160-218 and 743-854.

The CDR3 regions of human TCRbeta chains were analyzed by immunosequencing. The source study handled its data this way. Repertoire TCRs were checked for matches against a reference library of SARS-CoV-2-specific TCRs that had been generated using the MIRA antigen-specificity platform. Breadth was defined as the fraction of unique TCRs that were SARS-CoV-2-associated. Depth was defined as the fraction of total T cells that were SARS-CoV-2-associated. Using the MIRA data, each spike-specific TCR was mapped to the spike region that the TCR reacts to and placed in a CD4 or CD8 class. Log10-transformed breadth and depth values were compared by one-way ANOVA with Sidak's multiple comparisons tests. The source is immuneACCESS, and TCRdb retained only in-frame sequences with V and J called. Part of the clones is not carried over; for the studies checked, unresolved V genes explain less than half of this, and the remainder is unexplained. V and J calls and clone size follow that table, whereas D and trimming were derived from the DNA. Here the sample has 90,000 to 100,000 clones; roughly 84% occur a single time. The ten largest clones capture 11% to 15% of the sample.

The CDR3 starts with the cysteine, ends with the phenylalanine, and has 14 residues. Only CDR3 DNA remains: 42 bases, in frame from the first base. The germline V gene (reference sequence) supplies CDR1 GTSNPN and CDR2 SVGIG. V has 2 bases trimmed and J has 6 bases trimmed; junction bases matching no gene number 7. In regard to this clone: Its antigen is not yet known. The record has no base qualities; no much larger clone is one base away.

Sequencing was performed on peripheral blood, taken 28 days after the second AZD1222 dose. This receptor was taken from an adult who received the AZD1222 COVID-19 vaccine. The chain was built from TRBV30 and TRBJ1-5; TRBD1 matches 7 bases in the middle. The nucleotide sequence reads TGTGCCTGGAGTACTACAGGGGCTGGTCAGCCCCAGCATTTT. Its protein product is CAWSTTGAGQPQHF.